The clone carrying this TCR beta chain was recorded only once. Its specificity is not known. The sample belongs to a study of Ad26.COV2.S vaccination and SARS-CoV-2 variants. Notes on the study in general: Assessments of TCR breadth and depth may have underestimated the total T cell responses.

Profiled with immunoSEQ multiplex PCR; TCRdb holds only in-frame clones, not every one. The profile shows about 350,000 clones, 92% of them singletons. Germline lookup yields CDR1 LGHNA and CDR2 YSLEER. CDR3 length: 16 amino acids. Trimming took 0 bases from V and 0 from J, leaving 11 bases between them. Material: peripheral blood, obtained after recovery from COVID-19. The chain couples TRBV4-3 to TRBJ1-2; D is perhaps TRBD1 (6 bases). This clonotype was obtained from a human donor who had recovered from COVID-19. CDR3: CASSQEGGRPNYGYTF. In DNA form, the CDR3 reads TGCGCCAGCAGCCAAGAGGGGGGGCGACCTAACTATGGCTACACCTTC.